This passage covers 16 T cell receptor beta chains from one sample sequenced in a study of blood T cell repertoires in COVID-19. TCRdb's table, derived via immunoSEQ multiplex PCR, lists solely in-frame clones and lacks some. The sample carries around 170,000 clones, 88% recorded once. The sequenced sample was peripheral blood. Source of these receptors: a man between 60 and 75 years old with acute or convalescent COVID-19.

This chain joins TRBV5-1 and TRBJ1-1; 9 bases fit TRBD1. J gave up 4 bases and V 0 bases, and 4 bases lay outside the gene matches. The CDR3 runs to 15 residues. Looked up from germline, CDR1 is SGHRS and CDR2 is YFSETQ. Written as DNA, the CDR3 is TGCGCCAGCAGCTTGGGAGGACAGGGGAGCACTGAAGCTTTCTTT. Protein: CASSLGGQGSTEAFF.

This rearrangement joins TRBV2 to TRBJ2-1; 11 positions agree with TRBD2. J lost 4 bases, V lost 6 bases, and 5 bases had no gene match. The CDR3 has 15 residues. Germline CDR1 SNHLY, CDR2 FYNNEI. The CDR3, as DNA: TGTGCCAGCAGATTTCTAGCGGGGGGTTACAATGAGCAGTTCTTC. It is translated as CASRFLAGGYNEQFF.

This clone appeared a few times. This chain connects TRBV19 to TRBJ2-3, with D perhaps TRBD2 (6 bases). The CDR3 loop spans 14 amino acids. V gave up 5 bases and J gave up 4 bases, with 13 bases separating them. From germline, CDR1 is LNHDA and CDR2 SQIVND (reference sequence). The CDR3 coding sequence is TGTGCCAGTAGTGCCCTAGCGACGGCAGATACGCAGTATTTT. Amino acids: CASSALATADTQYF.

V usage is TRBV3-1 (or the pseudogene TRBV3-2) and J usage is TRBJ1-4; D is perhaps TRBD1 (6 bases). The germline V gene has CDR1 LGHDT and CDR2 YNNKEL (reference sequence). Trimming removed 0 bases at V and 8 bases at J, with 13 bases between. The CDR3 totals 15 residues. Written as DNA, the CDR3 is TGTGCCAGCAGCCAAGAGCAACGCAGGGGCGAAAAACTGTTTTTT. Translated: CASSQEQRRGEKLFF.

The chain has TRBV9 and TRBJ1-1; 7 nucleotides line up with TRBD1. CDR3 size: 15 residues. CDR1 SGDLS and CDR2 YYNGEE come from the germline V gene. V lost 2 bases, J lost 1 base, and 5 bases stayed unmatched. DNA of the CDR3: TGTGCCAGCAGCGTTGTGGGACAGAGGAACACTGAAGCTTTCTTT. Protein product: CASSVVGQRNTEAFF. Drawing the rest from reference TRBV9 and TRBJ1-1, the complete variable domain is DSGVTQTPKHLITATGQRVTLRCSPRSGDLSVYWYQQSLDQGLQFLIQYYNGEERAKGNILERFSAQQFPDLHSELNLSSLELGDSALYFCASSVVGQRNTEAFFGQGTRLTVV.

The chain uses TRBV18 and TRBJ1-4, with 10 bases lining up with TRBD1. With V trimmed by 3 bases and J by 7 bases, 5 bases remained unmatched. The length of the CDR3 is 15 residues. Germline CDR1 KGHSH, CDR2 LQKENI. CDR3 coding DNA: TGTGCCAGCTCACCTTCGACAGGGGGCACTGAAAAACTGTTTTTT. Residues: CASSPSTGGTEKLFF.

The chain employs TRBV28 and TRBJ2-7, with D unclear. Germline CDR1 reads MDHEN; CDR2 reads SYDVKM. Trimming removed 2 bases from V and 6 bases from J, with 11 bases in between. The CDR3 contains 13 residues. The CDR3 sequence is CASSLKSPPEQYV. The CDR3 DNA follows: TGTGCCAGCAGTTTAAAATCTCCCCCCGAGCAGTACGTC.

CDR3 sequence (DNA): TGTGCCAGCAGTGATTTACAGGGATCTAACCAGCCCCAGCATTTT. Translated: CASSDLQGSNQPQHF. This rearrangement joins TRBV2 to TRBJ1-5, with a tentative D call TRBD1 (6 bases). Germline V gene lookup returns CDR1 SNHLY and CDR2 FYNNEI. Trimming took 3 bases from V and 7 from J, leaving 16 bases between them. The CDR3 is 15 amino acids.

The V call is TRBV19, the J call TRBJ1-5, with a tentative D call TRBD1 (5 bases). The CDR3 covers 15 residues. The V gene's germline CDR1 is LNHDA and CDR2 SQIVND (reference sequence). V was trimmed by 5 bases and J by 1 base, leaving 12 bases between them. This CDR3 reads CASSDQGRSNQPQHF. The CDR3 nucleotides are TGTGCCAGTAGTGACCAGGGTAGGAGCAATCAGCCCCAGCATTTT.

The J gene is TRBJ1-4, the V gene TRBV19, with a weak D call TRBD1 (6 bases). The CDR3 consists of 13 residues. The V end lost 9 bases, the J end lost 8 bases, and 16 bases lay between the germline ends. The V gene's germline CDR1 is LNHDA and CDR2 SQIVND (reference sequence). CDR3 sequence (DNA): TGTGCCAGCCGAAGACAGGTTAGAGAAAAACTGTTTTTT. Amino acids: CASRRQVREKLFF.

The CDR3 spells CATSEGTSGQETQYF. In DNA form, the CDR3 reads TGTGCCACCAGTGAGGGGACTAGCGGCCAAGAGACCCAGTACTTC. The chain recombines TRBV24-1 with TRBJ2-5; TRBD2 matches at 11 bases. In germline, CDR1 is KGHDR, CDR2 SFDVKD. This CDR3 region has 15 residues. V lost 4 bases, J lost 1 base, and 1 base stayed unmatched.

The chain employs TRBV2 and TRBJ2-2; D perhaps matches TRBD2 (5 bases). Germline CDR1 reads SNHLY; CDR2 reads FYNNEI. The CDR3 consists of 14 residues. Trimming pared 4 bases from V and 8 bases from J, leaving 14 bases between. For the CDR3, the DNA is TGTGCCAGCAGTGGGACTCATGGGGAAGGGGAGCTGTTTTTT. It encodes CASSGTHGEGELFF.

This chain links TRBV7-3 with TRBJ2-5; 9 bases fit TRBD1. With 5 bases clipped from V and 9 bases from J, the junction kept 13 bases outside the gene matches. CDR3 length: 15 amino acids. Germline values: CDR1 SGHTA, CDR2 FQGTGA. CDR3 bases: TGTGCCAGCAGCGACCCCGGGACAGGGCGTCTGGCCCAGTACTTC. Protein product: CASSDPGTGRLAQYF.

V gene TRBV5-4 combines with J gene TRBJ2-5, with 12 bases matching TRBD2. Trimming took 0 bases from V and 5 from J; bases not matched to a gene: 8. Germline V gives CDR1 SGHNT, CDR2 YYREEE (reference sequence). The CDR3 consists of 17 residues. CDR3 in amino acids: CASSLGQLAGGGETQYF. The CDR3 bases are TGTGCCAGCAGCTTGGGTCAACTAGCGGGGGGAGGGGAGACCCAGTACTTC. Complete variable domain (other parts from reference TRBV5-4 and TRBJ2-5): ETGVTQSPTHLIKTRGQQVTLRCSSQSGHNTVSWYQQALGQGPQFIFQYYREEENGRGNFPPRFSGLQFPNYSSELNVNALELDDSALYLCASSLGQLAGGGETQYFGPGTRLLVL.

The V gene is TRBV3-1 (or the pseudogene TRBV3-2), the J gene TRBJ2-3; D is unclear. Germline CDR1 is LGHDT and CDR2 is YNNKEL (reference sequence). This CDR3 contains 11 residues. Trimming pared 0 bases from V and 14 bases from J, leaving 9 bases between. CDR3: CASSQEGARYF. The CDR3 bases are TGTGCCAGCAGCCAAGAAGGAGCCAGGTATTTT.

V gene TRBV27 combines with J gene TRBJ2-3; 13 nucleotides agree with TRBD2. Germline V gives CDR1 MNHEY, CDR2 SMNVEV (reference sequence). CDR3 length: 13 residues. Germline trimming cut 10 bases from V and 5 bases from J; bases unmatched to any gene: 3. The CDR3 sequence is CATRTSGRDTQYF. The DNA of the CDR3 is TGTGCCACCAGGACTAGCGGGAGAGATACGCAGTATTTT.